The next 2 T cell receptor beta chains were all read from a single sample in a study of control samples from healthy donors and cancer patients. The table came from immunoSEQ multiplex PCR; TCRdb's copy has only in-frame clones and leaves some out. Found here are more than 95,000 clones, 80% to 90% of them singletons; the top ten hold 19%. The sequencing sample was made of PBMCs. The receptor source for this set is a man aged 55 to 70 with lung cancer.

V is TRBV3-1 (or the pseudogene TRBV3-2) and J is TRBJ1-3; D is unclear. The V gene lost 1 base and the J gene lost 0 bases, with 4 bases spanning the gap. CDR1 LGHDT and CDR2 YNNKEL come from the germline V gene (reference sequence). The CDR3 spans 14 residues. CDR3 nucleotides: TGTGCCAGCAGCCAAGCGTACTCTGGAAACACCATATATTTT. As protein: CASSQAYSGNTIYF.

This rearrangement joins TRBV27 to TRBJ1-5; tentatively, D is TRBD1 (5 bases). Trimming cost V 2 bases and J 3 bases, with 8 bases left between them. Per germline, CDR1 MNHEY and CDR2 SMNVEV (reference sequence). The CDR3 sequence is 14 residues long. CDR3 nucleotides: TGTGCCAGCAGTTTACGGGGACCCAATCAGCCCCAGCATTTT. It encodes CASSLRGPNQPQHF.